This T cell receptor beta chain is drawn from a study of blood T cell repertoires in COVID-19. Repertoires were generated with immunoSEQ multiplex PCR, while TCRdb's copy carries only in-frame clones and drops some. Among about 120,000 clones, roughly four fifths were seen once, and the ten largest hold 9.5% to 13%. Concerning this clone: The identical CDR3 is also encoded by other nucleotide sequences in the sample.

Trimming removed 3 bases from V and 2 bases from J, with 10 bases in between. The CDR3 runs to 14 residues. Germline lookup yields CDR1 MNHNY and CDR2 SVGAGI (reference sequence). The sample consisted of peripheral blood. The receptor comes from a human donor in a cohort sampled during active COVID-19. This rearrangement joins TRBV6-6 to TRBJ1-2, with a tentative D call TRBD1 (6 bases). CDR3 sequence: CASSYSGQNYGYTF. CDR3 in DNA: TGTGCCAGCAGTTATTCAGGACAGAACTATGGCTACACCTTC.